Listed here is a single TCR beta chain. The antigen is undetermined. The CDR3 has 14 residues. CDR1 and CDR2 from the germline V gene are SQVTM and ANQGSEA. With V trimmed by 6 bases and J by 4 bases, 5 bases remained unmatched. The time point here: week 11, during vaccination. Vaccination used 300 ug of mutant IDH1 20-mer peptide per dose, with topical imiquimod. Diagnosis in the donors showed new WHO grade 3 or 4 astrocytomas that were IDH1-mutant and ATRX-lost. The record originates from a study of a mutant IDH1 vaccine in newly diagnosed glioma. In the study overall: Treatment recipients were roughly 62% male and around 40% female, and their mean age was around 39 years. Former treatment meant radiotherapy, temozolomide, or both; the majority had gotten both.

The repertoire was sequenced with immunoSEQ multiplex PCR; TCRdb's copy has only in-frame clones and lacks some. The repertoire holds roughly 22,000 clones, with about nine tenths as singletons. General observations from the study: There were vaccine-induced immune responses in about 92% of the patients.

The TCR was taken from a woman aged 40 to 55 with glioma. The chain employs TRBV29-1 and TRBJ2-1; 11 nucleotides line up with TRBD2. The sequenced sample was PBMCs, obtained from a glioma patient whose treatment included an IDH1 peptide vaccine. In DNA form, the CDR3 reads TGCAGCGTCCGGACTAGCGGGCCTTACAATGAGCAGTTCTTC. Encoded protein: CSVRTSGPYNEQFF.